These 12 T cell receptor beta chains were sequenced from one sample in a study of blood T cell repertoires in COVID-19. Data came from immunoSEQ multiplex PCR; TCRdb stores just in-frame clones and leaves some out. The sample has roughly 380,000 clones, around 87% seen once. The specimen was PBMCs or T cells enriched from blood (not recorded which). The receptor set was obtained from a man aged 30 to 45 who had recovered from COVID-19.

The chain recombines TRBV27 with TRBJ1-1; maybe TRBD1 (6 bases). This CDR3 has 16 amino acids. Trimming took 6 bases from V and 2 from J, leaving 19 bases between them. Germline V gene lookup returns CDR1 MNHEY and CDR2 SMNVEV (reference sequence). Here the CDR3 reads CASRGGWGQGNTEAFF. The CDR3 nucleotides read TGTGCCAGCAGAGGCGGCTGGGGGCAGGGCAACACTGAAGCTTTCTTT.

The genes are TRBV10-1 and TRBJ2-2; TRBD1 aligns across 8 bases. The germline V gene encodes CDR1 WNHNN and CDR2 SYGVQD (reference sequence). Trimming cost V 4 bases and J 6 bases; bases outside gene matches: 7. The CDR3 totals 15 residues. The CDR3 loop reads CASSVGATGAGELFF. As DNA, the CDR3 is TGCGCCAGCAGTGTTGGTGCGACAGGGGCCGGGGAGCTGTTTTTT.

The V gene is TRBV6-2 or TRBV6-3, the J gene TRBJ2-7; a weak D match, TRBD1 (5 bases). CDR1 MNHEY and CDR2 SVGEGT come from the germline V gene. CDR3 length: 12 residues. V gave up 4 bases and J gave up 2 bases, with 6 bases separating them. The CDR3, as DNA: TGTGCCAGCAGTTTGACAGCCTACGAGCAGTACTTC. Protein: CASSLTAYEQYF.

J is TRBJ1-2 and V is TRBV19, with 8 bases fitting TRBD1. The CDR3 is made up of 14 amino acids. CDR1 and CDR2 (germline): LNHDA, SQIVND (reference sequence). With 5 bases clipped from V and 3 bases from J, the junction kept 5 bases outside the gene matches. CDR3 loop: CASSVSQGDYGYTF. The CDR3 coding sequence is TGTGCCAGTAGTGTCTCACAGGGGGACTATGGCTACACCTTC.

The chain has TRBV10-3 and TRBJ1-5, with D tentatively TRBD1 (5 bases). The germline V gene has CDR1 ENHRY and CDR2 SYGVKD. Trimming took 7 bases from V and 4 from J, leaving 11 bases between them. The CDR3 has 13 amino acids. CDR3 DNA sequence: TGTGCCATCACCTCGGACACTAATCAGCCCCAGCATTTT. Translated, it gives CAITSDTNQPQHF.

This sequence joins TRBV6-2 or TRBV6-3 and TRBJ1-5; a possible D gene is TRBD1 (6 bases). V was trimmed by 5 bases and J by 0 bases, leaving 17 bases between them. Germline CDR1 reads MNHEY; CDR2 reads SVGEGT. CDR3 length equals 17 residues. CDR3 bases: TGTGCCAGCAGTCAAATGACAGGCGCTTATAGCAATCAGCCCCAGCATTTT. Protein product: CASSQMTGAYSNQPQHF.

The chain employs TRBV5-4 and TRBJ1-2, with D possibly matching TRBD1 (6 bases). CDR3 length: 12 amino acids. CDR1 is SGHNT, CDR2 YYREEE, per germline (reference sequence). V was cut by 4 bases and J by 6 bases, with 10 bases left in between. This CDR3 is CASSTAGDGYTF. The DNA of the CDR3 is TGTGCCAGCAGCACCGCAGGGGATGGCTACACCTTC. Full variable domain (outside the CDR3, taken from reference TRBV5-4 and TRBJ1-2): ETGVTQSPTHLIKTRGQQVTLRCSSQSGHNTVSWYQQALGQGPQFIFQYYREEENGRGNFPPRFSGLQFPNYSSELNVNALELDDSALYLCASSTAGDGYTFGSGTRLTVV.

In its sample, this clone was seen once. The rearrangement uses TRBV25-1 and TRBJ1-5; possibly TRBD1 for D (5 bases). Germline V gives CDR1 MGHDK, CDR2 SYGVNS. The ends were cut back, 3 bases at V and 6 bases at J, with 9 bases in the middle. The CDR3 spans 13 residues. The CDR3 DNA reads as TGTGCCAGCAGTGAGGGGGGGACTCAGCCCCAGCATTTT. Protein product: CASSEGGTQPQHF.

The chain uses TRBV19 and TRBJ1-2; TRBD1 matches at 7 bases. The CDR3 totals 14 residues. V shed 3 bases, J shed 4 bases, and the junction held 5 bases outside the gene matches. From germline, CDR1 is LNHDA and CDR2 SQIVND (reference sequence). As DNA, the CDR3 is TGTGCCAGTAGTATGAGGGGGCCAGTCTATGGCTACACCTTC. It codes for CASSMRGPVYGYTF.

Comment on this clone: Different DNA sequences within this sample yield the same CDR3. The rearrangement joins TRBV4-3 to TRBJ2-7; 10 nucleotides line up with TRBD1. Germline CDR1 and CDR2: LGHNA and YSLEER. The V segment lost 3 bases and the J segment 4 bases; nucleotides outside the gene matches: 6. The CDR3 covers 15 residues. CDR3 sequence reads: CASSHSGTGEYEQYF. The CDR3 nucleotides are TGCGCCAGCAGCCATTCCGGGACAGGGGAGTACGAGCAGTACTTC.

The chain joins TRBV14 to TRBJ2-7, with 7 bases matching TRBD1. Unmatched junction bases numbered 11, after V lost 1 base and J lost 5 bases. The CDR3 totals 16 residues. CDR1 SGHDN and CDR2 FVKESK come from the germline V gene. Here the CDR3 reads CASSQGQGVILNEQYF. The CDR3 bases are TGTGCCAGCAGCCAAGGGCAGGGGGTCATTTTGAACGAGCAGTACTTC.

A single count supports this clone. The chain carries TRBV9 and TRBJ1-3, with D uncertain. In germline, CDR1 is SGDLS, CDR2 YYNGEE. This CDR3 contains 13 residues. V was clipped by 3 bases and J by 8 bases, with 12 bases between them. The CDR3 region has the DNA TGTGCCAGCAGCGCTAGACCAGTGGACACCATATATTTT. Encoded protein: CASSARPVDTIYF.